A selection of T cell receptor beta chains follows, all from one sample in a study of CD8 T cells in Susac syndrome. TCRdb re-called the immunoSEQ multiplex PCR reads with MiXCR, one entry per CDR3 protein. The table lists 130,000 to 150,000 distinct CDR3 sequences, 95% of them singletons. The specimen sequenced was CD4+ T cells from PBMCs. The receptors were sampled from a human donor with Susac syndrome. The CDR3 runs from the conserved cysteine through the conserved F or W. D genes are given only for firm matches. The listing skips clone size in some rows; elsewhere it reads once, few, many or a size class.

clone_size j_call d_call v_call cdr3_nt cdr3_aa
once TRBJ1-5 . TRBV14 TGTGCCAGCAGCCACTCGGCCGGCCAGCCCCAGCATTTT CASSHSAGQPQHF
. TRBJ2-7 . TRBV6-5 TGTGCCAGCACCTCCCACTCAACCACCTACGAGCAGTACTTC CASTSHSTTYEQYF
. TRBJ2-1 TRBD2 TRBV4-1 TGCGCCAGCAGACCTAGCGGGGGTGCCTACAATGAGCAGTTCTTC CASRPSGGAYNEQFF
. TRBJ2-6 . TRBV18 TGTGCCAGCTCACCCATCAGGGCTGGGGCCAACGTCCTGACTTTC CASSPIRAGANVLTF
once TRBJ2-5 TRBD1 TRBV27 TGTGCCAGCAGTTTCGCCCCGGGACAGGGCCAAGAGACCCAGTACTTC CASSFAPGQGQETQYF
once TRBJ2-5 . TRBV6-5 TGTGCCAGCAGTTACGGCAGGGGCAACCAAGAGACCCAGTACTTC CASSYGRGNQETQYF
. TRBJ1-5 . TRBV19 TGTGCCAGTACCCCCCCCTGGGGGGTTGGGAATCAGCCCCAGCATTTT CASTPPWGVGNQPQHF
. TRBJ2-7 . TRBV12-3/TRBV12-4 TGTGCCAGCAAAATGAGAGGGTCCTACGAGCAGTACTTC CASKMRGSYEQYF
. TRBJ2-3 . TRBV5-1 TGCGCCAGCAGCTTGGGGGCTTCTAGCACAGATACGCAGTATTTT CASSLGASSTDTQYF
. TRBJ2-1 TRBD2 TRBV29-1 TGCAGCGGCCTAGCGGGGGCTTACTACAATGAGCAGTTCTTC CSGLAGAYYNEQFF
. TRBJ1-2 . TRBV2 TGTGCCAGCAGCACAGCTACAGGGTGGTACACCTTC CASSTATGWYTF
. TRBJ1-2 . TRBV19 TGTGCCAGTAGTAAGGGGGTAAACTATGGCTACACCTTC CASSKGVNYGYTF
. TRBJ2-4 TRBD2 TRBV7-9 TGTGCCAGCAGCTCCCGGTCTAGCGGGGGTGGCAGCGACAAAAACATTCAGTACTTC CASSSRSSGGGSDKNIQYF
. TRBJ1-6 . TRBV6-5 TGTGCCACCCAGCGGGGGCAAGTAAATTCACCCCTCCACTTT CATQRGQVNSPLHF
. TRBJ2-1 . TRBV18 TGTGCCAGCTCCCCTTTCTCCGGGAGACTCGGTAATGAGCAGTTCTTC CASSPFSGRLGNEQFF
. TRBJ1-1 TRBD1 TRBV12-3/TRBV12-4 TGTGCCAGCAGCCGCGGGACAGCCAGCGGGACTGAAGCTTTCTTT CASSRGTASGTEAFF
. TRBJ1-2 . TRBV9 TGTGCCAGCACACGGAGAGACAGCTCCCTCTATGGCTACACCTTC CASTRRDSSLYGYTF
. TRBJ2-6 . TRBV20-1 TGCAGTGCTGAGGATGGGAGTGGGGCCAACGTCCTGACTTTC CSAEDGSGANVLTF
. TRBJ2-3 . TRBV6-2/TRBV6-3 TGTGCCAGCAGTTACGCGGGAACAGATACGCAGTATTTT CASSYAGTDTQYF
. TRBJ2-1 . TRBV11-2 TGTGCCAGCAGCTTAGACTGGGGAAATGAGCAGTTCTTC CASSLDWGNEQFF
. TRBJ2-7 TRBD2 TRBV29-1 TGCAGCGTTGAAGATCGGCTAGCGGGATTTTACGAGCAGTACTTC CSVEDRLAGFYEQYF
. TRBJ2-1 TRBD1 TRBV6-1 TGTGCCAGCAGTCGCCAGCAGTGGGACAGGGGAAATGAGCAGTTCTTC CASSRQQWDRGNEQFF
. TRBJ2-1 TRBD2 TRBV11-3 TGTGCCAGCAGCTTATCCTCAGGGAGGGTCAATGAGCAGTTCTTC CASSLSSGRVNEQFF
. TRBJ2-7 . TRBV7-9 TGTGCCAGCAGCTTGGAACAGCCCTACGAGCAGTACTTC CASSLEQPYEQYF
. TRBJ2-7 TRBD1 TRBV20-1 TGCAGTGTCCGGGACAGGGCCCACGAGCAGTACTTC CSVRDRAHEQYF
. TRBJ2-7 . TRBV12-3/TRBV12-4 TGTGCCAGCAGCCAGACTGGTGGCAGGGGCTACGAGCAGTACTTC CASSQTGGRGYEQYF
once TRBJ1-5 . TRBV6-5 TGTGCCAGCAGTACCGGACAGACCAATCAGCCCCAGCATTTT CASSTGQTNQPQHF
. TRBJ2-2 . TRBV2 TGTGCCAGCAGTGAATATATCCAGGGTGCCGGGGAGCTGTTTTTT CASSEYIQGAGELFF
. TRBJ2-1 . TRBV11-2 TGTGCCAGCAGCTTAGTGCGGTCACAGGGTAGGGATGAGCAGTTCTTC CASSLVRSQGRDEQFF
. TRBJ1-2 . TRBV5-1 TGCGCCAGCAGCTCGGGGGAAAAGCGGAGATATGGCTACACCTTC CASSSGEKRRYGYTF
once TRBJ2-5 . TRBV9 TGTGCCAGCAGCGTAGGATCCCACTCCGTCGCAGAGACCCAGTACTTC CASSVGSHSVAETQYF
. TRBJ1-4 TRBD1 TRBV20-1 TGCAGTGCTACCGAGACAGGGCCGGAAAAACTGTTTTTT CSATETGPEKLFF
. TRBJ2-5 . TRBV6-5 TGTGCCAGCAGTTACTCCCAGGCAGGGACGCAAGAGACCCAGTACTTC CASSYSQAGTQETQYF
. TRBJ1-1 . TRBV20-1 TGCAGTGCTAGAGACGGCAGGGCCGCTGAAGCTTTCTTT CSARDGRAAEAFF
. TRBJ2-2 . TRBV6-2/TRBV6-3 TGTGCCAGCAGTGGGGGTTGGACCGGGGAGCTGTTTTTT CASSGGWTGELFF
. TRBJ2-7 . TRBV6-5 TGTGCCAGCAGTTACTCGGGCTCTTACGAGCAGTACTTC CASSYSGSYEQYF
. TRBJ2-7 TRBD1 TRBV11-1 TGTGCCAGCAGCTTATGGGGGCAGGGGGCCTCCTACGAGCAGTACTTC CASSLWGQGASYEQYF
. TRBJ1-1 TRBD1 TRBV20-1 TGCAGTGCTAGAGTTCAGACAGGGGCCACTGAAGCTTTCTTT CSARVQTGATEAFF
. TRBJ1-2 . TRBV20-1 TGCAGTGCTAGAGATTCCAGGGAGCACTTCGGCTACACCTTC CSARDSREHFGYTF
. TRBJ2-7 TRBD1 TRBV5-6 TGTGCCAGCAGCCCAACGCCGGGACAGGGAATAGGTAGCTCCTACGAGCAGTACTTC CASSPTPGQGIGSSYEQYF
. TRBJ2-1 . TRBV11-2 TGTGCCAGCAGCTTACTAGGGCTAGCATCCTACAATGAGCAGTTCTTC CASSLLGLASYNEQFF
few TRBJ2-6 . TRBV6-6 TGTGCCAGCAGTTCCAGGGGCTCTGGGGCCAACGTCCTGACTTTC CASSSRGSGANVLTF
. TRBJ2-7 . TRBV28 TGTGCCAGCAGTTTGGTTGCAAGGAACTACGAGCAGTACTTC CASSLVARNYEQYF
once TRBJ1-4 . TRBV3-1 TGTGCCAGCAGCCAGACCCGGGACCGGCTGTTTTTT CASSQTRDRLFF
. TRBJ2-1 TRBD2 TRBV29-1 TGCAGCGTCGCGCTAGCGGGATACTACAATGAGCAGTTCTTC CSVALAGYYNEQFF
. TRBJ2-2 TRBD1 TRBV5-1 TGCGCCAGCAGCTTGGGGGACAGGGACACCGGGGAGCTGTTTTTT CASSLGDRDTGELFF
once TRBJ2-1 . TRBV12-3/TRBV12-4 TGTGCCAGCAGGGGAGGAGGTCAGAGCTCCTACAATGAGCAGTTCTTC CASRGGGQSSYNEQFF